The sequence of this T cell receptor (beta chain) was determined in a study of cytomegalovirus exposure and HLA in healthy donors (dated by TCRdb to 2016 to 2017). Background for the entire study: According to an earlier analysis of 587 of the donors, about 179 million T cells yielded roughly 110 million unique TCR beta sequences and approximately 300 Gb of sequence data. An earlier analysis of several hundred of the donors used high-throughput TCR beta sequencing to judge whether each TCR beta V gene segment behaved as functional or pseudogenic. Of the roughly 420 genotyped donors, over 80% were placed in the genetic ancestry cluster associated with self-reported Caucasian donors. In a later analysis, previously published TCR beta repertoires from fewer than 750 donors were re-analyzed and high-resolution HLA genotyping was added so that TCR occurrence patterns could be studied. Because of strong linkage in the cohort, roughly five DR-DQ haplotypes were treated as single units for association and clustering. Genome-wide SNP genotypes for about 65% of the 666 donors were used in a later genetic analysis, which treated that subset as a discovery cohort. On average, 235,054 unique TCR beta nucleotide sequences were sequenced per donor among a few hundred genotyped donors of the cohort, with roughly 19% of those sequences being non-productive. Along with the approximately 620-subject first cohort, a separate validation cohort of over a hundred different subjects was used. HLA typing included class I and class II loci at four-digit resolution. All discovery cohort repertoires had been generated using a single sequencing platform. In the later analysis, no new phenotypic data were used to find candidate immune exposures; instead, reliance was placed on TCR beta sequences and their occurrence across donors. Typing coverage differed by locus: A, B, C, DRB1 and DQB1 were typed in roughly 629-630 donors, DQA1 in about 560, DPA1 in some 600, and DPB1 in just under 490. To predict cytomegalovirus infection status, the study brought together high-throughput TCR immunosequencing, statistical association of individual TCRs with disease status, and machine learning. Using immunosequencing, the study profiled T cell repertoires from 666 subjects and related those repertoires to cytomegalovirus serostatus. Donor age, sex, ethnicity and CMV serostatus were collected together with the repertoire data. An early release that covered more than 550 HLA-typed donors contained 300 to 350 gigabases of sequencing data and approximately 85 million unique TCR sequences. The study aimed to test whether cataloging public T cell receptors could reveal signatures of past pathogen exposure.

Paper-wide results and their limitations: According to a later genetic analysis, donors in an Asian-associated ancestry cluster had fewer N-insertions in productive TCRs than the approximately 700-donor mean. The authors suggested that the approach could potentially be generalized to other disease states and immunological phenotypes. Because counts were too low, seventeen rarely observed V segments, including chromosome 9 orphons, were excluded from the earlier analysis of about 500 of the donors. A group of highly shared sequence variants was considered likely to be a technical artifact of the sequencing pipeline. A further reported finding was that TCR beta sequences accurately predicted the HLA-A and HLA-B alleles for most subjects in the first cohort. In vitro tests confirmed that three of the cytomegalovirus-associated TCR beta chains recognize cytomegalovirus antigens. A total of 164 TCR beta chains were listed by the study as associated with cytomegalovirus. According to a later analysis, TCR association rates differed among HLA loci, with DRB1 alleles showing the most associated TCRs and HLA-C alleles showing the fewest. Broadly in line with IMGT annotations, most TCR beta V segments showed up in productive rearrangements about 87% or about 30% of the time in an earlier analysis of around 550 of the donors. Sequencing depth was assumed to be roughly uniform across donors in the presence/absence analyses, though that assumption may not hold. The 87-base-pair reads could not distinguish some IMGT-functional V segments, including TRBV6-2 and TRBV6-3, so those segments were excluded. Immune exposure information for the cohort was limited to CMV serostatus. Strong co-occurrence of HLA alleles, especially DR and DQ, made assigning TCR associations to individual alleles difficult. In a later analysis, most CMV-associated TCR beta chains were found to appear HLA-restricted, with HLA associations seemingly driven largely by CMV exposure. A later analysis reported that several top co-occurrence clusters appeared linked to parvovirus B19, influenza, CMV and Epstein-Barr virus. A later analysis associated 15,000 to 20,000 TCR beta sequences with specific HLA alleles at a false discovery rate of 0.05. While some public TCRs were present in many individuals, most TCR sequences turned up only very rarely across donors. Compared with equally common non-associated chains, HLA-associated TCR beta chains in a later analysis were more clonally expanded and had lower generation probabilities. An association between a missense DCLRE1C variant and V-gene and J-gene trimming of TCR beta chains was found in a later genetic analysis and replicated in an independent cohort. Because HLA typing was unavailable for some donors at each locus, only the typed subset was used in association tests. Only TCR beta chains were sequenced in this cohort, and the absence of alpha or paired-chain data limited detectable features. Cytomegalovirus status was reported to be diagnosed by the classifier with high specificity and sensitivity in both the original and validation cohorts. Linkage disequilibrium might explain the correlated functional status among segregating V segments, but an unknown experimental factor could not be ruled out.

The cohort consisted of 650 to 850 healthy bone marrow donors. At the time of sampling, all cohort members were nominally healthy, though unrecorded immune exposures were likely present. The donor tested CMV seronegative and was one of the 352 seronegative cohort members. A peripheral blood sample was collected from each donor, and TCR beta sequencing was performed on peripheral blood mononuclear cells. Genomic DNA extraction from the blood cell samples was performed with the Qiagen DNeasy Blood Extraction Kit. This clone showed up just a few times. The antigen it recognizes is unknown. The sample holds no much larger clone one base away, and base qualities are not on file. Between the V and J ends, shortened by 5 bases and 3 bases respectively, the junction contains 11 bases. In the germline V gene, CDR1 corresponds to SGHTA and CDR2 to FQGNSA. Counted from cysteine to phenylalanine, this CDR3 has 13 amino acids. Of all the DNA, just the CDR3 is kept, 39 bases in frame from base 1.

The library was generated by the immunoSEQ multiplex PCR assay. A mixture of 60 forward primers for TCR Vbeta segments and 13 reverse primers for TCR Jbeta segments was used in the multiplex PCR. Amplification of the CDR3 region of rearranged TCR beta genes was performed with a multiplex PCR assay on genomic DNA. The amplified TCR beta libraries were sequenced on the Illumina HiSeq System as 87-base-pair reads. The paper's processing steps were these. A later analysis tallied around 80 million unique TCR beta chains across the 550 to 850 repertoires, and some 12 million of those chains were shared by two or more donors. Raw reads were error-corrected and collapsed into unique sequences with a nearest-neighbor algorithm that merged closely related sequences to remove PCR and sequencing errors. To assign V, D and J gene segments, CDR3 sequences were aligned to IMGT reference sequences. For a sequence to be retained, a match of at least six nucleotides was required to both a V gene segment and a J gene segment. Rearrangements were classified as productive when the CDR3 lacked stop codons and remained in frame with V and J, and all other rearrangements were classified as non-productive. Following IMGT convention, CDR3 was defined as the stretch from the second conserved V-encoded cysteine to the conserved J-encoded phenylalanine. In an earlier analysis of around 600 of the donors, sequences lacking an unambiguous match to a single V gene segment were excluded. An earlier analysis of fewer than 750 of the donors called V segments functional above 56.7% productive rearrangements and segregating when the between-donor standard deviation exceeded 5%. To diagnose cytomegalovirus status from the catalog of TCR beta chain sequences, a statistical classification framework was built. In a later analysis, V and J genes were assigned by comparing TCR nucleotide sequences against IMGT/GENE-DB human TR gene sequences. A later analysis assigned CDR3 sequences and most-parsimonious VDJ recombination scenarios with the TCRdist pipeline. A later analysis defined each TCR beta chain by its CDR3 amino acid sequence plus V-gene family, and excluded reads lacking a unique V-gene family. To address suspected cross-contamination and a sequencing artifact, a later analysis removed 550 to 750 highly shared, low-generation-probability nucleotide sequences. In a later analysis, a clonal expansion index was calculated for each public chain from normalized within-repertoire ranks of inferred template counts. A later analysis computed generation probabilities with a VDJ recombination model fitted to out-of-frame rearrangements, and checked the results against IGoR. Hypergeometric tests were used in a later analysis to score TCR-TCR, TCR-HLA and TCR-CMV co-occurrence, with a repertoire-size bias correction applied to the TCR pairs. To estimate false discovery rates, a later analysis permuted the HLA or CMV assignments 20 times. In a later analysis, co-occurring TCRs were grouped using DBSCAN, and TCRdist sequence similarity was added for clustering within HLA-allele-positive subsets. For co-occurrence clustering, repertoires with fewer than 30,000 or more than 120,000 public chains were excluded, along with 4 to 6 repertoires with anomalous nucleotide sharing. TCRdb carries this immuneACCESS record with in-frame sequences only. Its versions omit some clonotypes, under half of them owing to an unresolved V gene in the studies checked, with the rest unexplained. V and J calls and clone size are copied from that table; D and trimming were computed from the DNA. Here the sample has roughly 160,000 clones; about 65% occur a single time. Roughly 1.6% of the sample belongs to the ten largest clones.

The sequence came from a girl aged 5 to 17 in good health and CMV-seronegative. The sequenced sample consisted of PBMCs. The chain is made from TRBV7-2 and TRBJ2-7; the best D guess is TRBD2, with 5 bases matching. The nucleotides read TGTGCCAGCAGCCCCGGGATCCGCTACGAGCAGTACTTC. Its translation reads: CASSPGIRYEQYF.